This T cell receptor beta chain was sequenced during a study of T-cell reconstitution after alpha-beta-depleted transplantation in children (dated by TCRdb to 2015 to 2016). Context from the whole study: T-cell immune reconstitution after TCRalphabeta/CD19-depleted allogeneic hematopoietic cell transplantation in children was quantitatively tracked in the study by means of TCR repertoire profiling.

Libraries were built with PCR. Instrument used: Illumina HiSeq 2500. TCR library preparation used molecular barcoding, with unique molecular identifiers applied to normalize quantification of the TCRbeta repertoire. TCRdb passed the public sequencing reads through fastp at Q25 and MiXCR, retaining productive beta sequences. Entries are consolidated by CDR3 protein sequence, retaining the most common genes and DNA. The sample table records 97,000 or so distinct CDR3 sequences; around 6% of these occur just once. In total, the top ten clones hold about 6% of the sample. Sample time point, as interpreted from the label and publication: day 60 (about 2 months) after transplantation. According to the study, the label for this sample's treatment or condition signals: allogeneic hematopoietic cell transplantation with graft depleted of TCRalphabeta T cells and CD19 B cells. Transplant recipients were children who received TCRalphabeta/CD19-depleted allogeneic hematopoietic cell grafts.

A note on this clonotype: The antigen it binds to is not known. No clone much larger than this one lies a single base away; base qualities are absent.

Study-wide conclusions, independent of this receptor: The frequencies of hyperexpanded clones fell over the following months, and after one year, T-cell counts and TCRbeta diversity were mostly attributed to newly produced T cells. In some patients, high TCRbeta diversity at day 60 was attributed to recipient T cells and intrathymic progenitors that had survived conditioning. The apparently early alphabetaT-cell count recovery about two months after transplant was reportedly dependent on only several hundred rapidly expanded clones derived from non-depleted graft cells.

The receptor comes from a female patient between 2 and 15 years old who had a stem cell transplant for Fanconi anemia, so the T cells may come from the graft donor. The specimen comprised PBMCs, mostly from graft donor cells, sampled 60 days after TCRalphabeta/CD19-depleted stem cell transplant.

CDR3 sequence: CASSLEKRTYEQYF. The DNA sequence reads TGTGCCAGCAGCTTGGAGAAAAGGACCTACGAGCAGTACTTC. The chain is encoded by TRBV11-2 joined to TRBJ2-7; no confident D gene assignment can be made. From the cysteine through the phenylalanine, the CDR3 covers 14 amino acids. Solely the CDR3 DNA is kept, with 42 bases framed from the first base. V drops 3 bases and J drops 2 bases, leaving 11 bases in between. CDR1 SGHAT and CDR2 FQNNGV were looked up in the germline V gene. When the CDR3 is completed using the reference TRBV11-2 and TRBJ2-7 genes on either side, the full variable domain is EAGVAQSPRYKIIEKRQSVAFWCNPISGHATLYWYQQILGQGPKLLIQFQNNGVVDDSQLPKDRFSAERLKGVDSTLKIQPAKLEDSAVYLCASSLEKRTYEQYFGPGTRLTVT.